Following are 13 T cell receptor beta chains from one sample sequenced in a study of CXCR3-negative and CXCR3-positive naive CD8 T cells (dated by TCRdb to between 2018 and 2021). What the work shows at the level of the full study, not this receptor alone: Compared with CXCR3-negative naive cells, CXCR3-positive naive cells had TRB CDR3s with higher hydrophobicity (lower Kidera factor 4), lower energy, and higher strength and volume indices.

The sequencer listed for this sample is NextSeq 550. The Human TCR Profiling Kit (MiLaboratory) was used to prepare UMI-labeled 5' RACE TRB cDNA libraries. The reads were reprocessed in TCRdb, with one entry per CDR3 protein sequence and no accompanying DNA. The sample table records approximately 4,600 distinct CDR3 sequences. The ten largest clones take up 2.4% of the sample. The antigens for these receptors are not known. Sequencing was performed on naive CXCR3+ CD8+ T cells from blood. The cell subset or site label for this specimen denotes: CD45RO-CCR7+CD27+CD95- naive CD8+ T cells expressing CXCR3 (TNR3+). The receptors were sampled from a human donor in good health. Some clones in this sample may be carry-over from other donors' samples.

The V call is TRBV2, the J call TRBJ1-2; TCRdb indicates TRBD1, and absent DNA this call remains unverified. The CDR3 consists of 15 residues. Germline-derived CDR1 and CDR2 are SNHLY and FYNNEI. The CDR3 loop reads CASINFGQGVNGYTF.

This clonotype ranks as medium-sized (0.01 to 0.1%) in terms of frequency. V is TRBV4-2 and J is TRBJ2-7; lacking DNA, the TRBD2 call made by TCRdb goes unchecked. The CDR3 spans 18 residues. Germline CDR1 reads LGHNA; CDR2 reads YNFKEQ. The chain's CDR3 is CASSQDPAGTSNVNEQYF.

The chain has TRBV2 and TRBJ2-5; TCRdb's assignment of TRBD2 cannot be checked, as there is no DNA. This CDR3 spans 11 amino acids. Germline V gene sequence: CDR1 SNHLY, CDR2 FYNNEI. CDR3 amino acids: CASRGSPAQYF.

CDR3 sequence: CSASGTGSYEQYF. The chain combines TRBV20-1 with TRBJ2-7; TCRdb outputs TRBD1, but without DNA this stays unchecked. The CDR3 is 13 amino acids. Germline V CDR1 and CDR2: DFQATT, SNEGSKA (reference sequence).

The gene calls are TRBV29-1 and TRBJ2-1; TCRdb designates TRBD2, a call that cannot be tested without DNA. This CDR3 is 13 amino acids long. Germline V gene sequence: CDR1 SQVTM, CDR2 ANQGSEA. Here the CDR3 reads CSVAGGIYNEQFF.

The rearrangement uses TRBV6-2 or TRBV6-3 and TRBJ2-1; the D call of TRBD1 rests on TCRdb alone, since no DNA is present to check it. Germline V gives CDR1 MNHEY, CDR2 SVGEGT. CDR3 size: 13 residues. The CDR3 here is CASSPGPYPPRFF.

V is TRBV4-3 and J is TRBJ2-7; the D call from TCRdb, TRBD2, cannot be confirmed without DNA. Germline-derived CDR1 and CDR2 are LGHNA and YSLEER. CDR3 length: 17 residues. This CDR3 is CASSQDEPWRENHEQYF.

This rearrangement joins TRBV12-3 or TRBV12-4 to TRBJ2-7; the TCRdb call, TRBD2, lacks DNA for checking. The CDR3 has 12 residues. CDR3 in amino acids: CASSFASGEQYF.

The V and J genes are TRBV20-1 and TRBJ2-7; the D call from TCRdb, TRBD1, cannot be confirmed without DNA. Germline CDR1 and CDR2: DFQATT and SNEGSKA (reference sequence). The CDR3 is 14 residues long. The CDR3 here is CSAREDSSSYEQYF.

This clonotype shows up as large by frequency. The chain has TRBV9 and TRBJ2-1; TCRdb calls TRBD2, which cannot be checked without DNA. The CDR3 has 18 residues. In germline, CDR1 is SGDLS, CDR2 YYNGEE. CDR3 amino acids: CASSVTPIAGGTYNEQFF.

By frequency, this clonotype is medium-sized (0.01 to 0.1%). The chain couples TRBV28 to TRBJ1-5. Looked up from germline, CDR1 is MDHEN and CDR2 is SYDVKM. CDR3 length: 14 amino acids. This chain's CDR3 is CASSARSSNQPQHF.

Here the CDR3 reads CASSRRDPEGEKLFF. The chain couples TRBV7-9 to TRBJ1-4; TCRdb's D call of TRBD1 is untestable without DNA. CDR3 length: 15 amino acids. The germline CDR1 and CDR2 sequences are SEHNR and FQNEAQ (reference sequence).

This clonotype registers medium-sized (0.01 to 0.1%) by frequency. The CDR3 sequence is CASSLTGTATNEKLFF. The rearrangement links TRBV5-1 to TRBJ1-4; TCRdb calls TRBD1, which cannot be checked without DNA. Looked up from germline, CDR1 is SGHRS and CDR2 is YFSETQ. CDR3 length: 16 amino acids.